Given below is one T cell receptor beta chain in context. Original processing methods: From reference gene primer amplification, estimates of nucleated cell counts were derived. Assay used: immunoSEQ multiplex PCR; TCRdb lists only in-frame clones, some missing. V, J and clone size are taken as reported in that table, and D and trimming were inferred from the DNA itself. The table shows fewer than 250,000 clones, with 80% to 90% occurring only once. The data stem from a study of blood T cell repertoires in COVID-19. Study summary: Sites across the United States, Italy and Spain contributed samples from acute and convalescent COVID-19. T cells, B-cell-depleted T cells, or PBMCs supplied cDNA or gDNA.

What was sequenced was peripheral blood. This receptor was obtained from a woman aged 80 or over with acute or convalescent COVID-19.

CDR3 loop: CASSMSGGGRNEQFF. The CDR3 nucleotides read TGTGCCAGCAGCATGTCGGGCGGCGGGAGGAATGAGCAGTTCTTC. The gene calls are TRBV9 and TRBJ2-1; the match to TRBD2 covers 8 bases. This CDR3 has 15 amino acids. CDR1 is SGDLS, CDR2 YYNGEE, per germline. With V trimmed by 4 bases and J by 7 bases, 10 bases remained unmatched.